This entry describes one T cell receptor (beta chain). Its antigen is undetermined. This PCR relied on a set of 60 Vbeta primers and 13 Jbeta primers. Here immunoSEQ multiplex PCR was the method, and the copy in TCRdb shows in-frame clones only, minus some. Its table records around 140,000 clones. The sample belongs to a study of cytomegalovirus exposure and HLA in healthy donors. General study results and limits: In an earlier analysis, most TCR beta V segments were productive about 87% or about 30% of the time.

The length of the CDR3 is 12 residues. Trimming shortened V by 5 bases and J by 5 bases, and 7 bases separated the two germline ends. Germline V gene sequence: CDR1 MNHEY, CDR2 SMNVEV (reference sequence). The chain joins TRBV27 to TRBJ1-5, with unresolved D. This clonotype was obtained from a woman aged 40-49 years in good health and CMV-seronegative. Specimen: PBMCs. Here the CDR3 DNA reads TGTGCCAGCAGTCAGAGGGATCAGCCCCAGCATTTT. This encodes CASSQRDQPQHF.